The 8 T cell receptor beta chains below were found in one sample sequenced in a study of identical twins. From the 5' RACE reads, TCRdb called clonotypes with MiXCR, one entry per CDR3 protein. Counted here are 1.5 million or so distinct CDR3 sequences, less than 40% occurring once; the ten biggest clones make up more than 0.25%. Sequencing was performed on cord blood. These TCRs come from a newborn girl in good health.

This clonotype was counted between two and nine times. The genes are TRBV20-1 and TRBJ2-3; 11 bases fit TRBD2. Germline CDR1 is DFQATT and CDR2 is SNEGSKA (reference sequence). The V and J ends lost 6 bases and 0 bases, in that order; junction bases with no gene match: 11. The CDR3 consists of 17 residues. The chain's CDR3 is CSAPRPGTSGSTDTQYF. The CDR3 DNA reads as TGCAGTGCCCCAAGGCCCGGGACTAGCGGTAGCACAGATACGCAGTATTTT.

V and J are TRBV6-5 and TRBJ2-7, with 9 bases identical to TRBD1. This CDR3 contains 14 residues. J lost 5 bases, V lost 7 bases, and 9 bases had no gene match. Germline V gives CDR1 MNHEY, CDR2 SVGAGI. CDR3: CASIIGTGINEQYF. CDR3 DNA sequence: TGTGCCAGCATTATCGGGACAGGGATAAACGAGCAGTACTTC.

V usage is TRBV10-1 and J usage is TRBJ2-3; 7 positions match TRBD1. Trimming cost V 2 bases and J 0 bases; bases outside gene matches: 8. There are 17 residues in the CDR3. The germline V gene encodes CDR1 WNHNN and CDR2 SYGVQD (reference sequence). The CDR3 bases are TGCGCCAGCAGTGAGGCCGCTGGACAGGCCAGCACAGATACGCAGTATTTT. The encoded protein is CASSEAAGQASTDTQYF.

CDR3 loop: CASSYPTSTSGASSYNEQYF. CDR3 DNA sequence: TGTGCCAGCAGTTACCCCACATCGACTAGCGGGGCTAGCTCCTACAATGAGCAGTACTTC. This chain links TRBV6-5 with TRBJ2-5; 11 bases match TRBD2. V lost 2 bases and J lost 11; bases outside the gene matches: 25. Per germline, CDR1 MNHEY and CDR2 SVGAGI. This CDR3 is built from 20 residues.

This clonotype turned up a few times. The chain carries TRBV12-3 or TRBV12-4 and TRBJ2-1; 10 bases fit TRBD2. V dropped 5 bases and J dropped 7; count of bases not matched to a gene: 11. This CDR3 region has 16 residues. CDR3: CASSGPQREGWNEQFF. In DNA form, the CDR3 reads TGTGCCAGCAGTGGCCCCCAGCGGGAGGGCTGGAATGAGCAGTTCTTC.

Details on this clonotype: A read error may explain this, as a much larger clone is one base away. The chain joins TRBV4-2 to TRBJ2-1; D uncertain. Trimming pared 3 bases from V and 10 bases from J, leaving 10 bases between. Germline CDR1 LGHNA, CDR2 YNFKEQ. This CDR3 has 12 amino acids. CDR3 nucleotide sequence: TGTGCCAGCAGCCAGAGACACTACGAGCAGTTCTTC. Residues: CASSQRHYEQFF.

As regards this clonotype: With a much larger clone just one base away, this may be a read error. The CDR3 reads CARSTPPRQTLAKNIQYF. The CDR3 DNA reads as TGTGCCCGCAGTACGCCCCCGAGGCAGACCTTAGCCAAAAACATTCAGTACTTC. This sequence joins TRBV28 and TRBJ2-4; D not resolved. Per germline, CDR1 MDHEN and CDR2 SYDVKM. The CDR3 length is 18 residues.

This clonotype was observed a handful of times. V is TRBV14 and J is TRBJ2-3, with D possibly TRBD1 on 6 matching bases. CDR3 size: 14 residues. Germline-derived CDR1 and CDR2 are SGHDN and FVKESK. V lost 5 bases and J 1 base, leaving 10 bases between the germline ends. CDR3 nucleotide sequence: TGTGCCAGCAGCTCACACAGGGGCACAGATACGCAGTATTTT. Its translation: CASSSHRGTDTQYF.